These 30 T cell receptor beta chains came from one sample sequenced in a study of T cells in Graves' hyperthyroidism and ophthalmopathy (dated by TCRdb to about 2019). The library came from multiplex PCR. Sequencing relied on an Illumina HiSeq 2000. Amplification of TCR beta CDR3 regions was carried out from RNA transcripts. The TCR CDR3 was subjected to a first round of RT-PCR using the HTBI primer set and the Qiagen OneStep RT-PCR kit. Using fastp trimming at Q25 and MiXCR clonotype assembly, TCRdb reanalyzed the public sequencing data and kept in-frame beta chains. Rows are combined by CDR3 protein, so each entry shows the most common genes and DNA. Recorded for this sample are approximately 630,000 distinct CDR3 sequences; about 16% of them occurred a single time. In total, the top ten clones hold less than 4.5% of the sample. The sequenced sample was blood. The receptors shown here come from a woman in her twenties or thirties with Graves' hyperthyroidism.

V is TRBV4-1 and J is TRBJ2-6; 10 bases match TRBD2. Germline-derived CDR1 and CDR2 are MGHRA and YSYEKL. The V and J ends lost 6 bases and 4 bases, in that order; junction bases with no gene match: 9. CDR3 length equals 17 residues. CDR3: CASRGAGGPPGANVLTF. CDR3 DNA sequence: TGCGCCAGCAGGGGAGCGGGAGGGCCTCCGGGGGCCAACGTCCTGACTTTC.

This clonotype was detected a few times. V and J are TRBV15 and TRBJ2-7, with D possibly matching TRBD1 (5 bases). Trimming shortened V by 1 base and J by 9 bases, and 10 bases separated the two germline ends. Germline assignment: CDR1 LNHNV and CDR2 YYDKDF (reference sequence). This CDR3 region has 12 residues. The CDR3 region has the DNA TGTGCCACCAGCAGAGGACAGATCCTGCAGTACTTC. This translates into CATSRGQILQYF. The variable domain in full, completed from reference TRBV15 and TRBJ2-7, reads DAMVIQNPRYQVTQFGKPVTLSCSQTLNHNVMYWYQQKSSQAPKLLFHYYDKDFNNEADTPDNFQSRRPNTSFCFLDIRSPGLGDTAMYLCATSRGQILQYFGPGTRLTVT.

The V call is TRBV7-9, the J call TRBJ2-3, with D perhaps matching TRBD1 or TRBD2 (6 bases each). Trimming pared 6 bases from V and 6 bases from J, leaving 19 bases between. Looked up from germline, CDR1 is SEHNR and CDR2 is FQNEAQ (reference sequence). The CDR3 sequence is 15 residues long. For the CDR3, the DNA is TGTGCCAGCAGACATCCTTTCCGGGGGCCCGATACGCAGTATTTT. As protein: CASRHPFRGPDTQYF.

This clonotype came up many times. The chain uses TRBV2 and TRBJ1-1; 7 bases are shared with TRBD1. Losses at the gene ends were 10 bases for V and 1 base for J; bases not matched to a gene: 3. This CDR3 has 12 amino acids. Germline loops: CDR1 SNHLY, CDR2 FYNNEI. CDR3 in DNA: TGTGCCACCGGGACAGAGAACACTGAAGCTTTCTTT. Translated, it gives CATGTENTEAFF. Based on the CDR3 plus reference TRBV2 and TRBJ1-1, the full variable domain is EPEVTQTPSHQVTQMGQEVILRCVPISNHLYFYWYRQILGQKVEFLVSFYNNEISEKSEIFDDQFSVERPDGSNFTLKIRSTKLEDSAMYFCATGTENTEAFFGQGTRLTVV.

This clonotype was observed a few times. This chain links TRBV20-1 with TRBJ2-6; D is possibly TRBD1 (5 bases). Trimming took off 0 bases at V and 0 bases at J, with 24 bases between the two ends. Looked up from germline, CDR1 is DFQATT and CDR2 is SNEGSKA (reference sequence). CDR3 size: 21 residues. This CDR3 is CSAREIVTGFHPVSGANVLTF. In DNA form, the CDR3 reads TGCAGTGCTAGAGAGATTGTTACAGGATTCCACCCCGTCTCTGGGGCCAACGTCCTGACTTTC.

A few counts support this clonotype. This chain joins TRBV14 and TRBJ2-3; D gene uncertain. The CDR3 extends over 14 amino acids. Between the trimmed V and J ends, which lost 1 base and 4 bases, there was a span of 9 bases. The germline CDR1 and CDR2 sequences are SGHDN and FVKESK. The CDR3 DNA reads as TGTGCCAGCAGCCAAGGAAGTGGGGCAGATACGCAGTATTTT. Translating gives CASSQGSGADTQYF.

This clonotype has ten or more counts. J is TRBJ2-1 and V is TRBV5-1, with D perhaps TRBD1 (6 bases). V was clipped by 4 bases and J by 0 bases, with 11 bases between them. The CDR3 spans 15 residues. Germline CDR1 and CDR2: SGHRS and YFSETQ. Here the CDR3 DNA reads TGCGCCAGCAGCGATAAGACAGGCTCCTACAATGAGCAGTTCTTC. Translated: CASSDKTGSYNEQFF.

The sample holds many counts of this clonotype. This chain joins TRBV6-2 or TRBV6-3 and TRBJ2-3; 7 bases match TRBD1. CDR1 is MNHEY and CDR2 is SVGEGT in the germline V gene. Losses at the gene ends were 0 bases for V and 6 bases for J; bases not matched to a gene: 6. The CDR3 loop spans 15 amino acids. The CDR3 protein is CASSYSDRRRDTQYF. CDR3 bases: TGTGCCAGCAGTTACTCGGACAGGCGACGGGATACGCAGTATTTT.

V usage is TRBV10-2 and J usage is TRBJ2-7, with TRBD1 identical over 7 bases. The CDR3 is 14 residues long. Germline CDR1 WSHSY, CDR2 SAAADI. V was pared by 3 bases and J by 4 bases, with 6 bases of the junction left unmatched. CDR3 sequence reads: CASSDRGILYEQYF. The CDR3 DNA follows: TGCGCCAGCAGTGACAGGGGGATATTGTACGAGCAGTACTTC.

This clonotype was found many times. This chain uses TRBV5-1 with TRBJ2-1; perhaps TRBD2 as D (5 bases). V lost 2 bases, J lost 8 bases, and 11 bases lay in between. Looked up from germline, CDR1 is SGHRS and CDR2 is YFSETQ. The CDR3 is 13 residues long. The CDR3: CASSFTGVDEQFF. CDR3 DNA sequence: TGCGCCAGCAGCTTTACCGGGGTCGATGAGCAGTTCTTC.

This clonotype was detected a few times. The V and J genes are TRBV5-1 and TRBJ2-7; a weak D match, TRBD1 (5 bases). There are 12 residues in the CDR3. V shed 2 bases and J shed 4 bases, with 7 bases lying between them. The germline gives CDR1 SGHRS, CDR2 YFSETQ. CDR3 bases: TGCGCCAGCAGCTTCGGACAATACGAGCAGTACTTC. It codes for CASSFGQYEQYF.

This clonotype was counted many times. The chain joins TRBV20-1 to TRBJ2-1; possibly TRBD1 or TRBD2 for D (6 bases each). The V end lost 6 bases, the J end lost 7 bases, and 13 bases lay between the germline ends. CDR3 length: 12 amino acids. Germline V CDR1 and CDR2: DFQATT, SNEGSKA (reference sequence). The CDR3 DNA follows: TGCAGTGCCTTAACGGGGGCGAATGAGCAGTTCTTC. It encodes CSALTGANEQFF.

This clonotype was picked up many times. The chain joins TRBV6-1 to TRBJ2-7; a possible D gene is TRBD2 (6 bases). CDR1 is MNHNS, CDR2 SASEGT, per germline. CDR3 length: 13 residues. Trimming left V 3 bases short and J 3 bases short, with 9 bases between. The CDR3 sequence: CASSDMGGYEQYF. The DNA for the CDR3 is TGTGCCAGCAGTGATATGGGGGGCTACGAGCAGTACTTC.

This clonotype was detected ten times or more. The rearrangement uses TRBV7-2 and TRBJ2-1, with D unclear. There are 15 residues in the CDR3. Germline lookup yields CDR1 SGHTA and CDR2 FQGNSA. Trimming cost V 2 bases and J 8 bases, with 16 bases left between them. CDR3 protein: CASSLLHSPAHEQFF. CDR3 in DNA: TGTGCCAGCAGCTTATTGCACTCCCCCGCCCATGAGCAGTTCTTC.

This clonotype appeared a few times. CDR3 loop: CASTTNRGRQPQHF. CDR3 sequence (DNA): TGTGCCAGCACCACTAACAGGGGGCGTCAGCCCCAGCATTTT. The chain is built from TRBV2 and TRBJ1-5; 9 bases map to TRBD1. This CDR3 is built from 14 residues. CDR1 SNHLY and CDR2 FYNNEI come from the germline V gene. The ends lost 7 bases at V and 6 bases at J; junction bases unmatched: 7.

This clonotype was found a few times. The V gene is TRBV7-2, the J gene TRBJ2-4; TRBD1 is a possible D gene (6 bases). The V and J ends lost 5 bases and 0 bases respectively, with 11 bases between them. Per germline, CDR1 SGHTA and CDR2 FQGNSA. CDR3 length: 15 amino acids. The chain's CDR3 is CASSADRIAKNIQYF. CDR3 nucleotide sequence: TGTGCCAGCAGCGCTGACAGGATAGCCAAAAACATTCAGTACTTC.

This sequence joins TRBV4-1 and TRBJ2-7, with 7 nucleotides matching TRBD1. CDR3 length: 13 amino acids. V shed 4 bases and J 5 bases; nucleotides not matched to a gene: 5. Germline V gene sequence: CDR1 MGHRA, CDR2 YSYEKL. The DNA of the CDR3 is TGCGCCAGCAGCCCAATGACAGGGAACGAGCAGTACTTC. Its protein product is CASSPMTGNEQYF.

This clonotype has just one count. Just one base apart from a much larger clone, this may be a read error. The chain has TRBV11-2 and TRBJ1-5; D perhaps matches TRBD1 (5 bases). The V end was cut by 6 bases, the J end by 6 bases, with 15 bases between. This CDR3 comprises 14 residues. The germline V gene encodes CDR1 SGHAT and CDR2 FQNNGV. CDR3 nucleotide sequence: TGTGCCAGCAGGTATATGGGGGATAGTCAGCCCCAGCATTTT. Encoded protein: CASRYMGDSQPQHF.

The sample holds many counts of this clonotype. The rearrangement links TRBV12-3 or TRBV12-4 to TRBJ2-5; D ambiguous. The CDR3 has 12 amino acids. Between the trimmed V and J ends, which lost 6 bases and 4 bases, there was a span of 9 bases. CDR3 in amino acids: CASRGLRETQYF. In DNA form, the CDR3 reads TGTGCCAGCAGGGGTTTGAGAGAGACCCAGTACTTC.

This clonotype showed up just a few times. The chain is built from TRBV20-1 and TRBJ2-3; 9 positions agree with TRBD2. The CDR3 length is 16 residues. Germline CDR1 DFQATT, CDR2 SNEGSKA (reference sequence). The ends lost 5 bases at V and 1 base at J; junction bases unmatched: 10. CDR3 DNA: TGCAGTGCTTCCGGAGGGACTAGCTTTGGCACAGATACGCAGTATTTT. Protein product: CSASGGTSFGTDTQYF.

The rearrangement uses TRBV2 and TRBJ2-1; 13 nucleotides align to TRBD2. The V gene's germline CDR1 is SNHLY and CDR2 FYNNEI. V lost 6 bases and J lost 8; bases outside the gene matches: 10. The CDR3 covers 16 residues. This chain's CDR3 is CASSSRTSGSNHEQFF. The CDR3 nucleotides read TGTGCCAGCAGCTCCCGGACTAGCGGGAGTAACCATGAGCAGTTCTTC.

There are many counts of this clonotype. This chain links TRBV28 with TRBJ1-4; 7 bases align to TRBD1. The germline gives CDR1 MDHEN, CDR2 SYDVKM. The V and J ends lost 3 bases and 7 bases, in that order; junction bases with no gene match: 17. CDR3 length equals 18 residues. The CDR3 loop reads CASSFLRTGPTRGEKLFF. CDR3 bases: TGTGCCAGCAGTTTCCTCCGGACAGGCCCGACGCGGGGTGAAAAACTGTTTTTT.

This clonotype showed up just a few times. The rearrangement joins TRBV3-1 to TRBJ2-3; 9 bases align to TRBD2. V lost 6 bases to trimming and J lost 2 bases; unmatched junction nucleotides: 6. CDR3 length: 15 residues. The V gene's germline CDR1 is LGHDT and CDR2 YNNKEL (reference sequence). The CDR3 is CASRGLATFTDTQYF. In DNA form, the CDR3 reads TGTGCCAGCAGAGGACTAGCGACATTCACAGATACGCAGTATTTT.

Regarding this clonotype: One base away lies a much larger clone, so this may be a sequencing read error. This rearrangement joins TRBV4-1 to TRBJ2-5; D is perhaps TRBD2 (5 bases). The CDR3 loop spans 19 amino acids. V was cut by 1 base and J by 1 base, with 22 bases left in between. CDR1 and CDR2 from the germline V gene are MGHRA and YSYEKL. CDR3 amino acids: CASSQALLRLEVPQETQYF. CDR3 nucleotide sequence: TGCGCCAGCAGCCAAGCCCTGCTCCGGTTGGAGGTTCCCCAAGAGACCCAGTACTTC.

Regarding this clonotype: Given a much more abundant clone one base away, this may be a read error. The rearrangement links TRBV12-3 or TRBV12-4 to TRBJ2-7; no firm D call. V was cut by 3 bases and J by 7 bases, with 4 bases left in between. The CDR3 spans 10 residues. CDR3 residues: CASSFKEQYF. In DNA, the CDR3 is TGTGCCAGCAGTTTTAAGGAGCAGTACTTC.

This clonotype was observed at least ten times. CDR3 loop: CASAFPGQGLNQPQHF. DNA for the CDR3: TGTGCCAGCGCCTTTCCGGGACAGGGCCTTAATCAGCCCCAGCATTTT. V usage is TRBV28 and J usage is TRBJ1-5; TRBD1 agrees at 9 bases. Germline lookup yields CDR1 MDHEN and CDR2 SYDVKM. This CDR3 has 16 amino acids. V trimming: 8 bases; J trimming: 4 bases; junction bases outside the gene matches: 12.

This clonotype was picked up many times. The chain uses TRBV30 and TRBJ1-5; D uncertain. Trimming left V 0 bases short and J 1 base short, with 4 bases between. CDR3 length: 13 residues. The V gene's germline CDR1 is GTSNPN and CDR2 SVGIG (reference sequence). The DNA of the CDR3 is TGTGCCTGGAGTGTGGAAAGCAATCAGCCCCAGCATTTT. This encodes CAWSVESNQPQHF.

This clonotype was seen once. This rearrangement joins TRBV6-2 or TRBV6-3 to TRBJ2-5, with 7 bases that match TRBD2. With 5 bases clipped from V and 3 bases from J, the junction kept 6 bases outside the gene matches. The CDR3 covers 14 residues. Looked up from germline, CDR1 is MNHEY and CDR2 is SVGEGT. In DNA, the CDR3 is TGTGCCAGCAGTCCCTCCCTAGCGGAAGAGACCCAGTACTTC. Protein: CASSPSLAEETQYF.

This clonotype has only a few counts. The chain couples TRBV11-2 to TRBJ2-7; TRBD2 matches at 10 bases. V lost 6 bases, J lost 0 bases, and 5 bases stayed unmatched. The CDR3 length is 15 residues. The germline V gene encodes CDR1 SGHAT and CDR2 FQNNGV. CDR3 in DNA: TGTGCCAGCAGTTGGACTAGCGGAACCTCCTACGAGCAGTACTTC. Protein sequence: CASSWTSGTSYEQYF.

The V and J genes are TRBV28 and TRBJ1-3; no clear D gene. The CDR3 covers 12 residues. V was cut by 6 bases and J by 6 bases, with 9 bases left in between. From germline, CDR1 is MDHEN and CDR2 SYDVKM. The CDR3 DNA is TGTGCCAGCAGCTCCCTGCAAAACACCATATATTTT. This codes for CASSSLQNTIYF.